This TCR beta chain stems from a study of human T cells and chemical hapten exposure. The wider study: The patients, most of them female, presented with alopecia areata, totalis or universalis. Small discrepancies in pooled library volume mainly accounted for the varying TCR yields per sample.

Time point here: patch test 1, 2 weeks after DPC sensitization. Treatment denoted: therapeutic diphenylcyclopropenone sensitization with weekly scalp DPC. Blood draws came first, before each patch test. Looked up from germline, CDR1 is DFQATT and CDR2 is SNEGSKA (reference sequence). The V gene end was trimmed by 5 bases and the J gene end by 4 bases; junction bases not matched to a gene: 5. The CDR3 consists of 13 residues. Each CDR3 protein gets one entry after TCRdb re-called the RACE reads with MiXCR. This sample yields some 110,000 distinct CDR3 sequences, of which 9.5% to 13% are seen a single time; 1.4% belongs to the top ten.

The chain carries TRBV20-1 and TRBJ1-5, with 7 bases fitting TRBD1. The source was whole blood, collected in connection with sensitization to the hapten diphenylcyclopropenone (DPC). The clonotype comes from a woman between 45 and 65 years old with alopecia areata. Some clones in this sample may be carry-over from other donors' samples. CDR3 region: CSARRQGNQPQHF. CDR3 nucleotides: TGCAGTGCTCGGAGACAGGGTAATCAGCCCCAGCATTTT.